The clone carrying this T cell receptor beta chain has a handful of counts. The donors were in the approximately 120-subject validation cohort; that cohort was separate from the roughly 700-subject first cohort. The sample originates from a study of cytomegalovirus exposure and HLA in healthy donors. Study information: Both the 100 to 150 validation repertoires and the 600 to 700 first-cohort repertoires used the same platform, as reported by a later analysis.

V lost 0 bases and J 6 bases, leaving 11 bases between the germline ends. The V gene's germline CDR1 is MNHEY and CDR2 SMNVEV (reference sequence). There are 14 residues in the CDR3. Assay used: immunoSEQ multiplex PCR; TCRdb lists only in-frame clones, some missing. The sample carries under 400,000 clones, approximately 90% recorded once. This sequence originates from a young woman in good health and CMV-seronegative. Sequencing was done on a sample of PBMCs. The chain couples TRBV27 to TRBJ1-2, with D possibly matching TRBD1 (5 bases). DNA of the CDR3: TGTGCCAGCAGTTTATCGCTAGGGGCCCATGGCTACACCTTC. Encoded protein: CASSLSLGAHGYTF.